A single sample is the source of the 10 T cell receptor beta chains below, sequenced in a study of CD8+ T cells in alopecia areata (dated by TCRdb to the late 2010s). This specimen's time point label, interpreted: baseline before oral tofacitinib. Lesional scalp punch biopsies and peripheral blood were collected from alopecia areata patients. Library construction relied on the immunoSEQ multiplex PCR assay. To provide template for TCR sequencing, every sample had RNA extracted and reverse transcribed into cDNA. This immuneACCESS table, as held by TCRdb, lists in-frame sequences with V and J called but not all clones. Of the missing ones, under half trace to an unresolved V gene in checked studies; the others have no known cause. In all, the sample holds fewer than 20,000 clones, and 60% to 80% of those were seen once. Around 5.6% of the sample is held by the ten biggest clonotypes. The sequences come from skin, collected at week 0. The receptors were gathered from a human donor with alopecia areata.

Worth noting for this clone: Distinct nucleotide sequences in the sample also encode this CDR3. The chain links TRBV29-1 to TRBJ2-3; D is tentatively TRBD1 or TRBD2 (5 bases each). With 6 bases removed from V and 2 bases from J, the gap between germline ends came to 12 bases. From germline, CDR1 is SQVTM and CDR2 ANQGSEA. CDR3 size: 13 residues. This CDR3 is CSVDEGYTDTQYF. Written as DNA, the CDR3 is TGCAGCGTGGATGAGGGGTACACAGATACGCAGTATTTT.

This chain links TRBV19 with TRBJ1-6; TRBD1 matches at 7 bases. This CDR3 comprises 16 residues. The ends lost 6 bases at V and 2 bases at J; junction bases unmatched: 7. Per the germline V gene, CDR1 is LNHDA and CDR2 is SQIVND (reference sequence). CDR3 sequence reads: CASSLTGITYNSPLHF. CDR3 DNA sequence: TGTGCCAGTAGCCTGACAGGGATCACCTATAATTCACCCCTCCACTTT.

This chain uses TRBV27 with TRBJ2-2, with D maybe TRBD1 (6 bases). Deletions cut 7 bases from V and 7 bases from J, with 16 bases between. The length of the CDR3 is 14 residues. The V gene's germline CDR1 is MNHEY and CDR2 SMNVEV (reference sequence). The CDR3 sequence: CASTPRTDGGELFF. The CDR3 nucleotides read TGTGCCAGCACCCCACGGACAGACGGCGGGGAGCTGTTTTTT.

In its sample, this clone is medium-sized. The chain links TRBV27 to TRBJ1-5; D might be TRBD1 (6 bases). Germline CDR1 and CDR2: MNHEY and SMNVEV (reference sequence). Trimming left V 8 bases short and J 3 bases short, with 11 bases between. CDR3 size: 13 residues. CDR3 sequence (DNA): TGTGCCAGCTCAGACAGGTTCAATCAGCCCCAGCATTTT. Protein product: CASSDRFNQPQHF.

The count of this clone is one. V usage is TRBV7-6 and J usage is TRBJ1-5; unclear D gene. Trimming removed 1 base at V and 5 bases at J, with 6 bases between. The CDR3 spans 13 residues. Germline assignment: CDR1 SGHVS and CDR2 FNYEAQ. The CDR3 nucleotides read TGTGCCAGCAGCTTAGTTCACGATCAGCCCCAGCATTTT. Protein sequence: CASSLVHDQPQHF.

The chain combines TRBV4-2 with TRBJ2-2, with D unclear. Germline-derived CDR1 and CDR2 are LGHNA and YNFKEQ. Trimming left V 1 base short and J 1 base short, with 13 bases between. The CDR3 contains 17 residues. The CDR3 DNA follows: TGTGCCAGCAGCCAAGTGGGTAGCCGAGAGAACACCGGGGAGCTGTTTTTT. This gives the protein CASSQVGSRENTGELFF.

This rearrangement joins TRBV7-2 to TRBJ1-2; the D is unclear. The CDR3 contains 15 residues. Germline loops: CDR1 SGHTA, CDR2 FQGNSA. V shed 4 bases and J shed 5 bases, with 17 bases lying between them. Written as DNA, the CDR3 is TGTGCCAGCAGCTCCCGCCGCTCGGACCTTTATGGCTACACCTTC. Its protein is CASSSRRSDLYGYTF.

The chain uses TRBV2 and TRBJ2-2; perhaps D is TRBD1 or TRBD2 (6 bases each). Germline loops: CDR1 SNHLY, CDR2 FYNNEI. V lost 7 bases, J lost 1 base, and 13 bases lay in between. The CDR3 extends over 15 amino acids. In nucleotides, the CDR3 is TGTGCCAGCAAAGGGGGGTCGGGGAACACCGGGGAGCTGTTTTTT. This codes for CASKGGSGNTGELFF.

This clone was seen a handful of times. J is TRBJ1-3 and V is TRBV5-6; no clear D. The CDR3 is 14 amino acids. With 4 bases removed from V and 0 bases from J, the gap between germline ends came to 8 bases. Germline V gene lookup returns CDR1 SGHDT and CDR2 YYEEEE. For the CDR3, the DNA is TGTGCCAGCAGCCGCCGGGGCTCTGGAAACACCATATATTTT. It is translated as CASSRRGSGNTIYF.

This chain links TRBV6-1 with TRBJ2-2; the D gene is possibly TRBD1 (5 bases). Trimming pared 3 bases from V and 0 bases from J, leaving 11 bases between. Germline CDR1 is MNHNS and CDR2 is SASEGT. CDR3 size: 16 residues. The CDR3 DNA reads TGTGCCAGCAGTGACACAGGCGTTACGAACACCGGGGAGCTGTTTTTT. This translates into CASSDTGVTNTGELFF.